One and the same sample provided the 20 T cell receptor beta chains below, sequenced in a study of blood T cell repertoires in COVID-19. The method was immunoSEQ multiplex PCR; TCRdb's version includes in-frame clones alone and lacks a portion of them. This table holds 300,000 or so clones, 90% found once. What was sequenced was peripheral blood. The receptor source for this set is a woman between 40 and 55 years old with acute or convalescent COVID-19.

This clone has just one count. As DNA, the CDR3 is TGTGCCATACAGAGGACAGGGGGCAATGTAGATACGCAGTATTTT. Translation gives CAIQRTGGNVDTQYF. V gene TRBV6-6 combines with J gene TRBJ2-3; 11 positions agree with TRBD1. This CDR3 comprises 15 residues. Germline V lookup: CDR1 MNHNY, CDR2 SVGAGI (reference sequence). V gave up 10 bases and J gave up 5 bases; unmatched junction bases: 11.

V and J are TRBV6-5 and TRBJ1-2; 9 bases fit TRBD1. The CDR3 loop spans 14 amino acids. Per the germline V gene, CDR1 is MNHEY and CDR2 is SVGAGI. V was clipped by 6 bases and J by 7 bases; unmatched bases: 9. CDR3 bases: TGTGCCAGCAGAGTTGGGACAGGGACCGGTGGCTACACCTTC. Encoded protein: CASRVGTGTGGYTF.

The V gene is TRBV9, the J gene TRBJ2-5, with a weak D call TRBD2 (7 bases). V lost 0 bases and J 4 bases, leaving 19 bases between the germline ends. CDR1 and CDR2 (germline): SGDLS, YYNGEE. The CDR3 totals 17 residues. The CDR3 DNA follows: TGTGCCAGCAGCGTAGAAACGTGGCGGGGGCGGGGAGAGACCCAGTACTTC. This translates into CASSVETWRGRGETQYF.

The V gene is TRBV28, the J gene TRBJ2-3; 13 bases are a match to TRBD2. Germline V gene sequence: CDR1 MDHEN, CDR2 SYDVKM. The CDR3 is made up of 16 amino acids. V shed 5 bases, J shed 7 bases, and the junction held 9 bases outside the gene matches. The DNA for the CDR3 is TGTGCCAGCAGTCCCGGACTAGCGGGGGCCGGGTATACGCAGTATTTT. Translation: CASSPGLAGAGYTQYF.

This clone was found once. V usage is TRBV10-3 and J usage is TRBJ1-1; D remains unclear. CDR1 ENHRY and CDR2 SYGVKD come from the germline V gene. The CDR3 contains 16 residues. With 2 bases removed from V and 0 bases from J, the gap between germline ends came to 13 bases. The CDR3 DNA follows: TGTGCCATCAGTGAGATTGGAGGGCCACTGAACACTGAAGCTTTCTTT. Protein sequence: CAISEIGGPLNTEAFF.

J is TRBJ1-2 and V is TRBV3-1 (or the pseudogene TRBV3-2), with D perhaps matching TRBD1 (6 bases). The CDR3 spans 17 residues. Trimming stripped 0 bases from V and 4 bases from J, with 18 bases between. Germline V CDR1 and CDR2: LGHDT, YNNKEL (reference sequence). The CDR3 bases are TGTGCCAGCAGCCAAGATCTTCGGAGAGGGGGTAGCTATGGCTACACCTTC. This gives the protein CASSQDLRRGGSYGYTF.

J is TRBJ2-3 and V is TRBV6-2 or TRBV6-3, with 12 nucleotides matching TRBD2. The CDR3 length is 18 residues. Germline loops: CDR1 MNHEY, CDR2 SVGEGT. Germline trimming cut 0 bases from V and 9 bases from J; bases unmatched to any gene: 13. CDR3 sequence reads: CASSYSKSSGGDGGTQYF. In DNA, the CDR3 is TGTGCCAGCAGTTACTCGAAATCTAGCGGGGGGGACGGGGGCACGCAGTATTTT.

The CDR3 nucleotides read TGTGCCAGTAGTATAGTCGGGACAGCGGGTGAAGCTTTCTTT. This gives the protein CASSIVGTAGEAFF. The J gene is TRBJ1-1, the V gene TRBV19; 7 bases match TRBD1. Germline V CDR1 and CDR2: LNHDA, SQIVND (reference sequence). V trimming: 1 base; J trimming: 7 bases; junction bases outside the gene matches: 6. The CDR3 sequence is 14 residues long.

V and J are TRBV15 and TRBJ1-1; 7 nucleotides line up with TRBD1. The J segment lost 1 base and the V segment lost 4 bases, leaving 18 bases of the junction unmatched. Germline V lookup: CDR1 LNHNV, CDR2 YYDKDF (reference sequence). The CDR3 totals 19 residues. The DNA of the CDR3 is TGTGCCACCAGCACTAACACTGGGTTCTTCAGGGGGACGAACACTGAAGCTTTCTTT. It encodes CATSTNTGFFRGTNTEAFF.

The CDR3 nucleotides read TGTGCCAGCAGCCAAGATTCGGCCAGCGGGGGAAACACCATATATTTT. It translates to CASSQDSASGGNTIYF. The genes are TRBV3-1 (or the pseudogene TRBV3-2) and TRBJ1-3; D is unclear. The CDR3 is made up of 16 amino acids. Germline CDR1 is LGHDT and CDR2 is YNNKEL (reference sequence). Trimming stripped 0 bases from V and 4 bases from J, with 13 bases between.

The genes are TRBV19 and TRBJ1-4, with 7 nucleotides matching TRBD1. The germline V gene has CDR1 LNHDA and CDR2 SQIVND (reference sequence). With 4 bases clipped from V and 0 bases from J, the junction kept 8 bases outside the gene matches. This CDR3 is 17 amino acids long. For the CDR3, the DNA is TGTGCCAGTAGTACGACAGGGAGTATCGCAACTAATGAAAAACTGTTTTTT. Translating it yields CASSTTGSIATNEKLFF.

Only a few counts were recorded for this clone. This rearrangement joins TRBV6-5 to TRBJ2-7, with TRBD1 matching 9 bases. Germline V gives CDR1 MNHEY, CDR2 SVGAGI. The CDR3 is 14 residues long. Trimming removed 10 bases from V and 0 bases from J; junction bases left unmatched: 7. The CDR3 protein is CAISRDRVSYEQYV. CDR3 sequence (DNA): TGTGCCATTTCCCGGGACAGGGTCTCCTACGAGCAGTACGTC.

In this sample, this clone turned up a few times. The chain links TRBV6-4 to TRBJ1-1; D ambiguous. From germline, CDR1 is MRHNA and CDR2 SNTAGT. V dropped 6 bases and J dropped 5 bases, with 13 bases sitting between them. CDR3 length equals 13 residues. The CDR3 DNA reads TGTGCCAGCAGCGAGGGCCCGGGGACTGAAGCTTTCTTT. Amino acid sequence: CASSEGPGTEAFF.

This clone was seen just once. The chain has TRBV30 and TRBJ1-2; TRBD1 might be the D (6 bases). V dropped 3 bases and J dropped 2 bases, with 25 bases sitting between them. This CDR3 region has 18 residues. Germline CDR1 reads GTSNPN; CDR2 reads SVGIG (reference sequence). In nucleotides, the CDR3 is TGTGCCTGGAGGGGACCGGGACAAATGTCGGGGGGAAACTATGGCTACACCTTC. It encodes CAWRGPGQMSGGNYGYTF.

This clone occurred once. Here the CDR3 reads CASSHLVVAGVNTGELFF. CDR3 DNA: TGTGCCAGCAGCCATTTAGTTGTGGCGGGGGTGAACACCGGGGAGCTGTTTTTT. The V call is TRBV3-1 (or the pseudogene TRBV3-2), the J call TRBJ2-2; 7 bases map to TRBD2. Trimming at V came to 3 bases and at J to 1 base, leaving 11 bases not matched to a gene. The CDR3 sequence is 18 residues long. The germline CDR1 and CDR2 sequences are LGHDT and YNNKEL (reference sequence).

The V and J genes are TRBV5-6 and TRBJ2-2; D perhaps matches TRBD2 (5 bases). V was trimmed by 0 bases and J by 2 bases, leaving 20 bases between them. The length of the CDR3 is 19 residues. Germline V gene sequence: CDR1 SGHDT, CDR2 YYEEEE. The CDR3 region is CASSLGGGPAIYNTGELFF. The CDR3 DNA is TGTGCCAGCAGCTTGGGCGGCGGGCCGGCCATCTACAACACCGGGGAGCTGTTTTTT.

The chain carries TRBV7-8 and TRBJ1-2; the D gene is possibly TRBD1 (6 bases). The CDR3 runs to 14 residues. V was cut by 1 base and J by 6 bases, with 12 bases left in between. Germline V gene sequence: CDR1 SGHVS, CDR2 FQNEAQ. The CDR3 protein is CASSLGSRGHGYTF. The CDR3, as DNA: TGTGCCAGCAGCTTAGGGAGCAGGGGTCATGGCTACACCTTC.

This rearrangement joins TRBV28 to TRBJ1-5; unclear D gene. CDR3 length: 12 residues. Trimming took 9 bases from V and 11 from J, leaving 17 bases between them. Germline V gene lookup returns CDR1 MDHEN and CDR2 SYDVKM. The CDR3: CASRGNFEAQHF. In DNA form, the CDR3 reads TGTGCCAGTCGCGGAAATTTTGAGGCCCAGCATTTT.

A single count supports this clone. The chain couples TRBV11-2 to TRBJ1-3; unclear D gene. Germline CDR1 SGHAT, CDR2 FQNNGV. V was trimmed by 3 bases and J by 2 bases, leaving 8 bases between them. This CDR3 region has 14 residues. The chain's CDR3 is CASSLRSTGNTIYF. Written as DNA, the CDR3 is TGTGCCAGCAGCTTGCGGAGTACTGGAAACACCATATATTTT.

About this clone: The same CDR3 can be traced to other DNA sequences in this sample. This chain uses TRBV6-5 with TRBJ1-1, with a tentative D call TRBD1 (5 bases). Germline loops: CDR1 MNHEY, CDR2 SVGAGI. This CDR3 has 14 amino acids. V dropped 0 bases and J dropped 3 bases, with 8 bases sitting between them. In DNA, the CDR3 is TGTGCCAGCAGTTACTCAGAAGGGGACACTGAAGCTTTCTTT. It codes for CASSYSEGDTEAFF.